This TCR beta chain was identified in a study of blood T cell repertoires in COVID-19. Overall study: Sources were T cells, B-cell-depleted T cells, or PBMCs; the material itself was cDNA or gDNA.

Using immunoSEQ multiplex PCR, the repertoire was profiled, and TCRdb retains in-frame clones only, with some absent. The table has about 130,000 clones, about 88% seen once. Sample: peripheral blood. This sequence originates from a woman older than 75 with acute or convalescent COVID-19.

The CDR3 DNA follows: TGTGCCAGCAGCCAAGCCCATTATAGCGGGGGGGCACGGGAGCAGTACTTC. Translated, it gives CASSQAHYSGGAREQYF. V gene TRBV3-1 (or the pseudogene TRBV3-2) combines with J gene TRBJ2-7, with TRBD2 matching over 11 bases. The trim removed 1 base at V and 7 bases at J, leaving 12 bases unmatched. CDR3 size: 17 residues. Germline V gives CDR1 LGHDT, CDR2 YNNKEL (reference sequence).